The rows below give T cell receptor beta chains drawn from one sample of a study of cytomegalovirus exposure and HLA in healthy donors. TCRdb's copy holds only in-frame clones and misses some; the assay was immunoSEQ multiplex PCR. The data show tens of thousands of clones, and the top ten clones hold under 4.5%. Material for sequencing was PBMCs. These receptors were obtained from a middle-aged man in good health and CMV-seronegative. CDR3s include the opening cysteine and the closing phenylalanine or tryptophan. D genes are given only for firm matches. Clone size appears in some rows only: once, few, many, or a class for an expanded clone.

j_call clone_size v_call d_call cdr3_nt cdr3_aa
TRBJ1-1 medium-sized TRBV6-1 - TGTGCCAGCAGTGTTCAGGGGAACACTGAAGCTTTCTTT CASSVQGNTEAFF
TRBJ1-2 - TRBV27 TRBD1 TGTGCCAGCAGTTCCCCCTCGGGACAGTTCTATGGCTACACCTTC CASSSPSGQFYGYTF
TRBJ2-4 - TRBV4-3 - TGCGCCAGCAGCCAAGACGTAAACAGGGGAGGCATTCAGTACTTC CASSQDVNRGGIQYF
TRBJ1-2 - TRBV6-5 - TGTGCCAGCAGTTACTACCAGGGGAACTATGGCTACACCTTC CASSYYQGNYGYTF
TRBJ2-7 - TRBV6-5 TRBD2 TGTGCCAGCAGTTACTCAAGCGGGAGCGCCTACGAGCAGTACTTC CASSYSSGSAYEQYF
TRBJ2-7 - TRBV18 TRBD1 TGTGCCAGCTCCCAGACAGGGGACTACGAGCAGTACTTC CASSQTGDYEQYF
TRBJ1-5 - TRBV6-5 TRBD1 TGTGCCAGCAGAGACAGGGGAGGTCAGCCCCAGCATTTT CASRDRGGQPQHF
TRBJ2-7 - TRBV7-6 TRBD2 TGTGCCAGCAGCTTAGCCCCTAGCGGGAACGAGCAGTACTTC CASSLAPSGNEQYF
TRBJ2-1 medium-sized TRBV4-3 TRBD2 TGCGCCAGCAGCCAAGATTTCAGCGGGACCTCCTCGGGAACGCAGTTCTTC CASSQDFSGTSSGTQFF
TRBJ2-7 - TRBV28 TRBD2 TGTGCCAGCGAGGGTTTAGGGAGGGGTGACTACGAGCAGTACTTC CASEGLGRGDYEQYF
TRBJ2-5 - TRBV18 TRBD2 TGTGCCAGCTCACCAGGAGCGGGACCCCTGCAAGAGACCCAGTACTTC CASSPGAGPLQETQYF
TRBJ2-3 - TRBV11-1 TRBD1 TGTGCCAGCAGCTCCCCGGGGACAGGGTTCACAGATACGCAGTATTTT CASSSPGTGFTDTQYF
TRBJ2-7 - TRBV5-6 TRBD2 TGTGCCAGCAGCCCGACTAGCAGCCACGAGCAGTACTTC CASSPTSSHEQYF
TRBJ1-1 - TRBV5-6 TRBD1 TGTGCCAGCAGCTTGCAGCACCGGACAGGGACTGAAGCTTTCTTT CASSLQHRTGTEAFF
TRBJ1-4 - TRBV5-1 TRBD1 TGCGCCAGCAGCTTGGAGCGGACAGGGGATGAAAAACTGTTTTTT CASSLERTGDEKLFF
TRBJ2-7 - TRBV30 - TGTGCCTGGAGTGTGGTTGGCGGGACGGCCCCATTCAAGCAGTACTTC CAWSVVGGTAPFKQYF
TRBJ2-2 - TRBV27 - TGTGCCAGCAGTTTAGTCCAAACTTCAACTTTTGGGGAGCTGTTTTTT CASSLVQTSTFGELFF
TRBJ2-6 - TRBV27 TRBD2 TGTGCCAGCAGCAGGGATAGCGGGCGGTACTCTGGGGCCAACGTCCTGACTTTC CASSRDSGRYSGANVLTF
TRBJ1-5 - TRBV7-2 - TGTGCCAGCAGCTTAGAACAGATAAATCAGCCCCAGCATTTT CASSLEQINQPQHF
TRBJ2-7 - TRBV7-2 TRBD2 TGTGCCAGCAGCTTAGACCTAGCGGGAGGGGACGAGCAGTACTTC CASSLDLAGGDEQYF
TRBJ1-5 - TRBV30 - TGTGCCTGGAGTGAGGGACGGGGCGGGGAGCCCCAGCATTTT CAWSEGRGGEPQHF
TRBJ2-2 - TRBV4-1 TRBD2 TGCGCCAGCAGCCCCTCGGCCCTAGCGGGGAACACCGGGGAGCTGTTTTTT CASSPSALAGNTGELFF
TRBJ2-2 - TRBV30 - TGTGCCGGGAGTGATTGGGGGCTGAACACCGGGGAGCTGTTTTTT CAGSDWGLNTGELFF
TRBJ1-3 - TRBV6-1 - TGTGCCAGCACCGAGGGGGTGTTAAACACCATATATTTT CASTEGVLNTIYF
TRBJ2-7 - TRBV4-3 - TGCGCCAGCAGCCAAGAAGGAGCCTACGAGCAGTACTTC CASSQEGAYEQYF
TRBJ1-2 - TRBV6-1 TRBD1 TGTGCCAGCAGGGCGGCGCAGGGGGCGGACTATGGCTACACCTTC CASRAAQGADYGYTF
TRBJ1-5 - TRBV5-4 - TGTGCCAGCAGCTTGGCCGGGAGAAATCAGCCCCAGCATTTT CASSLAGRNQPQHF
TRBJ2-7 - TRBV5-1 TRBD2 TGCGCCAGCAGCCTCGGGACTAGCGGGGTGAACGAGCAGTACTTC CASSLGTSGVNEQYF
TRBJ1-1 - TRBV7-9 TRBD1 TGTGCCAGCAGCTTAACAGGGGACACTGAAGCTTTCTTT CASSLTGDTEAFF
TRBJ1-4 - TRBV30 TRBD1 TGTGCCTGGAGTGTAACCTCGGGACAGCATGAAAAACTGTTTTTT CAWSVTSGQHEKLFF
TRBJ1-5 - TRBV28 - TGTGCCAGCAATACCGACAAGGCCTATTATCAGCCCCAGCATTTT CASNTDKAYYQPQHF
TRBJ2-6 - TRBV30 TRBD1 TGTGCCTGGAGTGCAGGGGGAAACCTGGCCAACGTCCTGACTTTC CAWSAGGNLANVLTF
TRBJ1-5 - TRBV6-5 - TGTGCCAGCAGGGGCGGGGGAGGGAATCAGCCCCAGCATTTT CASRGGGGNQPQHF
TRBJ1-5 - TRBV30 - TGTGCCTGGGACCACAGGGTTGGGCAGCCCCAGCATTTT CAWDHRVGQPQHF
TRBJ2-7 - TRBV5-1 - TGCGCCAGCAGCTTACCGGACAGTACCTACGAGCAGTACTTC CASSLPDSTYEQYF
TRBJ2-6 - TRBV15 TRBD1 TGTGCCACCAGCCTCCCTGGACAGGGGGAGGCCAACGTCCTGACTTTC CATSLPGQGEANVLTF
TRBJ2-3 - TRBV27 TRBD2 TGTGCCAGCACCCACTACGCGGGGGGGAGGACAGATACGCAGTATTTT CASTHYAGGRTDTQYF
TRBJ1-2 - TRBV19 - TGTGCCAGTAGTCCAGATATTAACTATGGCTACACCTTC CASSPDINYGYTF
TRBJ1-2 - TRBV30 TRBD1 TGTGCCTGGAGGGGGGACAGGGGGGATCAGGGCTACACCTTC CAWRGDRGDQGYTF
TRBJ2-2 - TRBV11-3 TRBD1 TGTGCCAGCAGCCCTGGACAGGGAGACACCGGGGAGCTGTTTTTT CASSPGQGDTGELFF